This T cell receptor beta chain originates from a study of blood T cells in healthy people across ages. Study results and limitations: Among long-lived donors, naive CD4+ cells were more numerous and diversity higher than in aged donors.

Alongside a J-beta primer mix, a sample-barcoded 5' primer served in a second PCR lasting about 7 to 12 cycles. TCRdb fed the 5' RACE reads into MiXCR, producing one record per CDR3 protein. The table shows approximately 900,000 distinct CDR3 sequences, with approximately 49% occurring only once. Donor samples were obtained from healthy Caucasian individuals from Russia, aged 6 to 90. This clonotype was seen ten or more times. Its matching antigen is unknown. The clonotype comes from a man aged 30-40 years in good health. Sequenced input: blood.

CDR3 amino acids: CASSLVRGRETQYF. CDR3 sequence (DNA): TGTGCCAGCAGCTTAGTACGGGGGAGAGAGACCCAGTACTTC. This chain joins TRBV7-2 and TRBJ2-5; D may be TRBD2 (6 bases). The CDR3 has 14 residues. Germline V lookup: CDR1 SGHTA, CDR2 FQGNSA. Deletions cut 1 base from V and 4 bases from J, with 10 bases between.